The clone carrying this TCR beta chain occurred once. The CDR3 contains 13 residues. Germline-derived CDR1 and CDR2 are MNHNS and SASEGT. V shed 8 bases and J shed 7 bases, with 18 bases lying between them. This entry comes from a study of cytomegalovirus exposure and HLA in healthy donors. Use of 60 Vbeta and 13 Jbeta primers characterized the PCR. Produced via immunoSEQ multiplex PCR; TCRdb's table is partial and in-frame only. The table has some 130,000 clones, 70% to 85% seen once. The clonotype comes from a male donor in good health and CMV-seropositive. The chain combines TRBV6-1 with TRBJ2-7, with D possibly matching TRBD1 (6 bases). The specimen sequenced was PBMCs. Here the CDR3 reads CASGHRATWEQYF. DNA for the CDR3: TGTGCCAGCGGCCACAGGGCGACTTGGGAGCAGTACTTC.